This T cell receptor beta chain emerged from a study of T-cell memory formation after mild COVID-19. Study-wide points: Contracting CD4+ clones lay largely in CM and EM, with CD8+ ones residing in EMRA.

Looked up from germline, CDR1 is MNHEY and CDR2 is SVGAGI. Trimming removed 6 bases from V and 0 bases from J, with 14 bases in between. This CDR3 is 15 amino acids long. In TCRdb, the 5' RACE reads were re-called with MiXCR into one record per CDR3 protein. The sample consists of over 300,000 distinct CDR3 sequences, under 25% of them appearing once. Details on this clonotype: Its antigen remains unknown.

Material: PBMCs or a T cell subset sorted from them (not recorded which). The V and J genes are TRBV6-5 and TRBJ1-1, with no clear D. This TCR was sampled from a man younger than 35 who had mild COVID-19 (a few samples of this study predate the infection). Cell type and time point are not known. The CDR3 coding sequence is TGTGCCAGCAGACAACAGAGTTTAATGAACACTGAAGCTTTCTTT. Translating gives CASRQQSLMNTEAFF.